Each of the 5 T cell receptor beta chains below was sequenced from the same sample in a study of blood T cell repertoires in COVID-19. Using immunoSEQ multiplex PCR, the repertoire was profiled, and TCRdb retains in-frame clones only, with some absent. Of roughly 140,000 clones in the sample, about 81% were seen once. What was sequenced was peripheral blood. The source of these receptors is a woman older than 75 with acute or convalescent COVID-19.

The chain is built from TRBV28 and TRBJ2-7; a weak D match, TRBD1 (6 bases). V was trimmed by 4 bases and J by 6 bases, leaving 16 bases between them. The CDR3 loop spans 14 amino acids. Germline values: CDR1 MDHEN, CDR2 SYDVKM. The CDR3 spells CASSSHYRASEQYF. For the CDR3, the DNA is TGTGCCAGCAGTTCCCACTACAGGGCTTCCGAGCAGTACTTC.

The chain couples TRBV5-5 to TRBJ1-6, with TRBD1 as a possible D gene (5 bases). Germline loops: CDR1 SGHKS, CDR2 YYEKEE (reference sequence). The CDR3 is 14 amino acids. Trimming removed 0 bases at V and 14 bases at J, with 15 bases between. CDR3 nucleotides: TGTGCCAGCAGCTTGGCGACAGCCCCGTCGACCCTCCACTTT. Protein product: CASSLATAPSTLHF.

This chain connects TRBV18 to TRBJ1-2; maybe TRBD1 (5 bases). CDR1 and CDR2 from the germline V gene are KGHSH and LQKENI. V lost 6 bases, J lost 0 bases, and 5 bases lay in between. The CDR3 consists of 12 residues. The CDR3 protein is CASSTANYGYTF. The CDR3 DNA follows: TGTGCCAGCTCGACAGCTAACTATGGCTACACCTTC. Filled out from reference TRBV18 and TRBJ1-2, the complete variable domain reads NAGVMQNPRHLVRRRGQEARLRCSPMKGHSHVYWYRQLPEEGLKFMVYLQKENIIDESGMPKERFSAEFPKEGPSILRIQQVVRGDSAAYFCASSTANYGYTFGSGTRLTVV.

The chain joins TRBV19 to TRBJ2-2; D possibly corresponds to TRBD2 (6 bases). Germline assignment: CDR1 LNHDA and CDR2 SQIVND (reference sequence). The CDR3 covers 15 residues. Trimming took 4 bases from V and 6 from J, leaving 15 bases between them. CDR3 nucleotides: TGTGCCAGTAGTACCTTCATTCGGGGGTCCGGGGAGCTGTTTTTT. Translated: CASSTFIRGSGELFF.

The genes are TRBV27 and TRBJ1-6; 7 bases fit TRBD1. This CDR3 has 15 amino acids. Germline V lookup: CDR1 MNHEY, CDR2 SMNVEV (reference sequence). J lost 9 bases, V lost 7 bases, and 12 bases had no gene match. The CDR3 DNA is TGTGCCAGCAAGTGGACAGGACCAGGCGGTTCACCCCTCCACTTT. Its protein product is CASKWTGPGGSPLHF.